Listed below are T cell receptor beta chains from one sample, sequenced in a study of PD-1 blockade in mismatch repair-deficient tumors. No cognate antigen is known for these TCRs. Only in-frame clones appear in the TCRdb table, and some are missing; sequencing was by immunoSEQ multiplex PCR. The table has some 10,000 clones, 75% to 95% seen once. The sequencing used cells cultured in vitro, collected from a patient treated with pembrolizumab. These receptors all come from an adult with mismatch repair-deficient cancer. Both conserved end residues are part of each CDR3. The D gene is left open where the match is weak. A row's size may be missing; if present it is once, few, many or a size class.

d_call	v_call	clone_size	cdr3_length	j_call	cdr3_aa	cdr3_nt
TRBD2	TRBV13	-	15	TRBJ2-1	CASSIRLALYNEQFF	TGTGCCAGCAGCATACGACTAGCACTATACAATGAGCAGTTCTTC
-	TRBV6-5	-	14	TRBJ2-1	CASRNYEPYNEQFF	TGTGCCAGCAGAAACTACGAACCTTACAATGAGCAGTTCTTC
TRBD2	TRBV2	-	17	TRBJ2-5	CASSEVLGASGRETQYF	TGTGCCAGCAGTGAAGTGTTAGGGGCTAGCGGGAGAGAGACCCAGTACTTC
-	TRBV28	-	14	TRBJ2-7	CASSVRGRAYEQYF	TGTGCCAGCAGTGTCAGGGGTAGGGCCTACGAGCAGTACTTC
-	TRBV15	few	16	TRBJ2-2	CATSRVGQTNTGELFF	TGTGCCACCAGCAGAGTCGGACAGACGAACACCGGGGAGCTGTTTTTT
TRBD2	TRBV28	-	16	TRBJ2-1	CASSLVLAGGGDEQFF	TGTGCCAGCAGTTTAGTACTAGCGGGAGGAGGGGATGAGCAGTTCTTC
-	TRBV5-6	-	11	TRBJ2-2	CASSSSRELFF	TGTGCCAGCAGCTCTAGCCGGGAGCTGTTTTTT
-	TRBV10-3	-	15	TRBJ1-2	CAISESTGEDYGYTF	TGTGCCATCAGTGAGTCGACGGGGGAGGACTATGGCTACACCTTC
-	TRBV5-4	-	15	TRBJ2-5	CASSSTPWSQETQYF	TGTGCCAGCAGCTCGACACCATGGTCCCAAGAGACCCAGTACTTC
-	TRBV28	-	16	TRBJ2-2	CASNTQDEQDTGELFF	TGTGCCAGCAACACCCAGGATGAACAGGACACCGGGGAGCTGTTTTTT
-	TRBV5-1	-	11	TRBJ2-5	CASSVEETQYF	TGCGCCAGCAGCGTGGAAGAGACCCAGTACTTC
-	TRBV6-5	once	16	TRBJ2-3	CASSYFSSMATDTQYF	TGTGCCAGCAGTTACTTTTCTAGTATGGCCACAGATACGCAGTATTTT
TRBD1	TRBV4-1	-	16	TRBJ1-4	CASSQGQGATNEKLFF	TGCGCCAGCAGCCAAGGACAGGGGGCAACTAATGAAAAACTGTTTTTT
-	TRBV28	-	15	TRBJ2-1	CASSRIAGDRNEQFF	TGTGCCAGCAGTCGAATAGCGGGGGACAGGAATGAGCAGTTCTTC